This entry lists 10 T cell receptor beta chains sequenced from one sample in a study of blood T cell repertoires in COVID-19. TCRdb's copy holds only in-frame clones and misses some; the assay was immunoSEQ multiplex PCR. The table records roughly 130,000 clones, roughly 90% of them present only once. Sample: peripheral blood. The origin of the receptors is a man aged 40-49 years with acute or convalescent COVID-19.

The chain employs TRBV14 and TRBJ1-4, with D possibly being TRBD1 (6 bases). The germline gives CDR1 SGHDN, CDR2 FVKESK. V lost 0 bases, J lost 3 bases, and 23 bases lay in between. The CDR3 runs 20 residues. The CDR3 protein is CASSQDLVGRGTIANEKLFF. As DNA, the CDR3 is TGTGCCAGCAGCCAAGATTTGGTTGGGAGAGGGACAATCGCTAATGAAAAACTGTTTTTT.

The genes are TRBV5-8 and TRBJ1-1; TRBD1 matches 10 bases. The CDR3 covers 14 residues. V shed 2 bases, J shed 5 bases, and the junction held 3 bases outside the gene matches. CDR1 SGHTS and CDR2 YDEGEE come from the germline V gene. CDR3 sequence reads: CASSFRTGGTEAFF. For the CDR3, the DNA is TGTGCCAGCAGCTTTCGGACAGGGGGGACTGAAGCTTTCTTT.

This clone appeared a single time. The chain joins TRBV5-1 to TRBJ1-3, with 9 positions matching TRBD1. This CDR3 has 14 residues. Germline CDR1 is SGHRS and CDR2 is YFSETQ. The ends lost 0 bases at V and 7 bases at J; junction bases unmatched: 2. In DNA form, the CDR3 reads TGCGCCAGCAGCTTGGATACAGGGGGCAACACCATATATTTT. Translating gives CASSLDTGGNTIYF.

V usage is TRBV18 and J usage is TRBJ2-7, with TRBD2 matching over 8 bases. CDR1 KGHSH and CDR2 LQKENI come from the germline V gene. V shed 4 bases and J 2 bases; nucleotides not matched to a gene: 7. The CDR3 is 15 amino acids. The CDR3, as DNA: TGTGCCAGCTCACTACTAGCGGCCAAAACCTACGAGCAGTACTTC. It codes for CASSLLAAKTYEQYF.

The rearrangement joins TRBV19 to TRBJ2-1; 13 bases fit TRBD2. Trimming took 6 bases from V and 7 from J; bases not matched to a gene: 12. This CDR3 contains 17 residues. Per the germline V gene, CDR1 is LNHDA and CDR2 is SQIVND (reference sequence). CDR3 amino acids: CASSVTPGLAGKNEQFF. For the CDR3, the DNA is TGTGCCAGTAGCGTTACCCCGGGACTAGCGGGGAAAAATGAGCAGTTCTTC.

The V call is TRBV5-4, the J call TRBJ1-1; 10 bases are a match to TRBD1. Germline trimming cut 6 bases from V and 0 bases from J; bases unmatched to any gene: 11. Germline-derived CDR1 and CDR2 are SGHNT and YYREEE (reference sequence). CDR3 length: 17 residues. CDR3 sequence (DNA): TGTGCCAGCACTCTGGGGGGACAGGGGTTTATGAACACTGAAGCTTTCTTT. Residues: CASTLGGQGFMNTEAFF.

This clone was counted a few times. The chain is built from TRBV11-3 and TRBJ2-2, with D possibly being TRBD1 (6 bases). The ends were cut back, 0 bases at V and 2 bases at J, with 10 bases in the middle. Germline V gives CDR1 SGHNT, CDR2 YENEEA. The CDR3 is 16 residues long. The CDR3 region is CASSLEVQGNTGELFF. For the CDR3, the DNA is TGTGCCAGCAGCTTAGAGGTACAGGGAAACACCGGGGAGCTGTTTTTT.

This clone was seen only once. This sequence joins TRBV19 and TRBJ1-5; the match to TRBD1 covers 9 bases. The CDR3 has 15 amino acids. Germline CDR1 LNHDA, CDR2 SQIVND (reference sequence). With 6 bases clipped from V and 7 bases from J, the junction kept 10 bases outside the gene matches. CDR3 in DNA: TGTGCCAGTAGAGACAGGACAGGGGTGGGACAGCCCCAGCATTTT. It encodes CASRDRTGVGQPQHF.

This clone was seen more than once but under ten times. The rearrangement links TRBV27 to TRBJ2-1; D ambiguous. Trimming removed 0 bases from V and 7 bases from J, with 7 bases in between. Germline CDR1 and CDR2: MNHEY and SMNVEV (reference sequence). The CDR3 loop spans 13 amino acids. The CDR3 DNA is TGTGCCAGCAGTTTATCAGGCGGTAATGAGCAGTTCTTC. Protein product: CASSLSGGNEQFF.

In this sample, this clone turned up once. This chain joins TRBV3-1 (or the pseudogene TRBV3-2) and TRBJ1-1; D might be TRBD1 (6 bases). The germline V gene has CDR1 LGHDT and CDR2 YNNKEL (reference sequence). V lost 0 bases and J lost 1, with 12 bases in between. The CDR3 has 16 amino acids. The CDR3 region is CASSQDWGGGNTEAFF. The CDR3 DNA follows: TGTGCCAGCAGCCAAGATTGGGGAGGGGGGAACACTGAAGCTTTCTTT.